This T cell receptor beta chain was captured by sequencing in a study of blood T cell repertoires in COVID-19. Study-wide background: The origin of the acute and convalescent COVID-19 samples was the United States, Italy and Spain.

How the authors handled the data: Nucleated cell counts were estimated from reference gene primer amplification. TCRdb keeps only in-frame clones here, not all; method: immunoSEQ multiplex PCR. The V and J calls and clone size were taken over from that table, and D and trimming were inferred from the DNA. The repertoire holds 490,000 or so clones, with approximately 90% as singletons. Participant ages covered roughly 18 to 89 years across about 22 US areas. Two negative PCRs, clearance, or symptom resolution had been documented for recovered Cohort 3 donors. The germline gives CDR1 SGHNT, CDR2 YYREEE (reference sequence). The V and J ends lost 3 bases and 8 bases, in that order; junction bases with no gene match: 5. The CDR3 runs 14 residues.

Sequenced: PBMCs or T cells enriched from blood (not recorded which). The V gene is TRBV5-4, the J gene TRBJ1-4; 9 bases agree with TRBD1. The TCR originated in a woman in her sixties or seventies who had recovered from COVID-19. The CDR3 sequence: CASSSRDRAEKLFF. CDR3 in DNA: TGTGCCAGCAGCTCCCGGGACAGGGCCGAAAAACTGTTTTTT.